This TCR beta chain was profiled in a study of early T cells in non-severe SARS-CoV-2 infection. Whole-study context: Sequenced material consisted of bulk RNA (from unsorted whole blood), and chains were unpaired.

The ends were cut back, 6 bases at V and 6 bases at J, with 14 bases in the middle. This CDR3 region has 13 residues. In germline, CDR1 is MNHNS, CDR2 SASEGT. TCRdb reanalysed the 5' RACE reads using MiXCR and keeps one entry per CDR3 protein. The sample shows fewer than 120,000 distinct CDR3 sequences, over 10% of them seen only once. The receptor comes from an adult who was a healthcare worker with PCR-confirmed SARS-CoV-2 infection or an uninfected control (not recorded which). Sequenced material: whole blood, taken at baseline. The chain uses TRBV6-1 and TRBJ2-5; D is uncertain. Written as DNA, the CDR3 is TGTGCCAGCAGCTTTGACCCTAGGAAGACCCAGTACTTC. Translated: CASSFDPRKTQYF.